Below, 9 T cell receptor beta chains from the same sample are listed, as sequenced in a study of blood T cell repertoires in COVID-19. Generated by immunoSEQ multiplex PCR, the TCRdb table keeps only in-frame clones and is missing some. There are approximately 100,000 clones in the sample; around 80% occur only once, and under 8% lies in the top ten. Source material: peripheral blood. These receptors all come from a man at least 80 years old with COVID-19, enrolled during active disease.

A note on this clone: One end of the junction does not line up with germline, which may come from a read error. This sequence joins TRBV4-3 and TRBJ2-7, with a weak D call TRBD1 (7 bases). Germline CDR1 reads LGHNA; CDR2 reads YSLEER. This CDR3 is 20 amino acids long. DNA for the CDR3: TGCGCCAGCAGTCAAGATGTCCGGGACAGCATTTACGGGAGCTCCTACGAGCAGTACTTC. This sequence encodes CASSQDVRDSIYGSSYEQYF.

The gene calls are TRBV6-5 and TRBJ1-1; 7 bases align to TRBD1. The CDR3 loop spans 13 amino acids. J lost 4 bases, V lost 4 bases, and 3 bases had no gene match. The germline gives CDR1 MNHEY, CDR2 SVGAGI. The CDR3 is CASSLNRGTEAFF. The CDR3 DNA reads TGTGCCAGCAGTTTAAACAGGGGCACTGAAGCTTTCTTT.

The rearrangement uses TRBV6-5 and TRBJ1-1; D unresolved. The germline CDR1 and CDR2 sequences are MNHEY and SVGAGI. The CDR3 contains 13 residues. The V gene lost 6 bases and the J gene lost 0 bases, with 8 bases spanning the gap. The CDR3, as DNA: TGTGCCAGCAGCTCCACAGTGAACACTGAAGCTTTCTTT. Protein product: CASSSTVNTEAFF.

This chain's CDR3 is CASSRQGYTEAFF. The CDR3 DNA is TGTGCCAGCAGCCGACAGGGGTACACTGAAGCTTTCTTT. The genes are TRBV7-6 and TRBJ1-1; 8 bases are a match to TRBD1. The CDR3 is made up of 13 amino acids. After removal of 5 bases from V and 3 bases from J, the junction contained 2 bases not matched to a gene. CDR1 and CDR2 (germline): SGHVS, FNYEAQ.

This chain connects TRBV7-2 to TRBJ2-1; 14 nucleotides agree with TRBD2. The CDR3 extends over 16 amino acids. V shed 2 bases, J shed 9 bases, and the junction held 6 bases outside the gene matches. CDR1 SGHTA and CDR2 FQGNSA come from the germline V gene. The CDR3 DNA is TGTGCCAGCAGCTTATCCGGACTAGCGGGAGGCAGTGAGCAGTTCTTC. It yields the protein CASSLSGLAGGSEQFF.

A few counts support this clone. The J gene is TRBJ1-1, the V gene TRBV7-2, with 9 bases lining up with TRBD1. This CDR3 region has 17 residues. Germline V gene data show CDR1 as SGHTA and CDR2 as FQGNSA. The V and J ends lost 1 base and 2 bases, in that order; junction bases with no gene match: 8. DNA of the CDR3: TGTGCCAGCAGCTTAGTTTTCCGGACAGGGGTAAACACTGAAGCTTTCTTT. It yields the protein CASSLVFRTGVNTEAFF.

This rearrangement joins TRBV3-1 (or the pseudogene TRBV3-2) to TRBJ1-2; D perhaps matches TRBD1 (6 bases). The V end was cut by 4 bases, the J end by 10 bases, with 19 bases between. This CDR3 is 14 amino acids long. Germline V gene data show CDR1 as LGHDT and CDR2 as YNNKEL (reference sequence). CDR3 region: CASSPFGTINDYTF. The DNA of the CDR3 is TGTGCCAGCAGCCCCTTCGGGACAATAAATGACTACACCTTC.

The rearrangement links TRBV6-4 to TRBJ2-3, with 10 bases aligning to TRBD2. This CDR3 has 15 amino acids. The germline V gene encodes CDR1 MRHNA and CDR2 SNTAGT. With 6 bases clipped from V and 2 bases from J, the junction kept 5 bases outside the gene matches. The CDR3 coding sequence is TGTGCCAGCAGGCGGACTAGCGGCCACACAGATACGCAGTATTTT. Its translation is CASRRTSGHTDTQYF.

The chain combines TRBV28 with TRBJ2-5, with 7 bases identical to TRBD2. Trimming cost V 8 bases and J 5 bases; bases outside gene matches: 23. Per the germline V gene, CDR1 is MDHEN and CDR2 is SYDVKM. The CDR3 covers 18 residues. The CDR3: CASHGLGRGGSGVETQYF. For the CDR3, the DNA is TGTGCCAGCCACGGACTGGGGAGGGGTGGTAGCGGTGTGGAGACCCAGTACTTC.